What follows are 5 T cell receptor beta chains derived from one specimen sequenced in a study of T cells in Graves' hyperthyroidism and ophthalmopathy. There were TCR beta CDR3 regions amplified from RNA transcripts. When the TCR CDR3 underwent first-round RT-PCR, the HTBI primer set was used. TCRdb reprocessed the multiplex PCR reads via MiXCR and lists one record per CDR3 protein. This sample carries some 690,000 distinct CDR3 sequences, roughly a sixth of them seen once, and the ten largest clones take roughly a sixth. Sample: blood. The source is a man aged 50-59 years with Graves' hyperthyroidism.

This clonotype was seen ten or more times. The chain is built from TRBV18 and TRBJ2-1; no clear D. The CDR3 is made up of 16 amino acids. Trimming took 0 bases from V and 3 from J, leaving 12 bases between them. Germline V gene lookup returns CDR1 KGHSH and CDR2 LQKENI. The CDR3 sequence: CASSPPSSPGYNEQFF. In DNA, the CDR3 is TGTGCCAGCTCACCACCTAGTTCACCAGGCTACAATGAGCAGTTCTTC. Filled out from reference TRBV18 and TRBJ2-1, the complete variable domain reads NAGVMQNPRHLVRRRGQEARLRCSPMKGHSHVYWYRQLPEEGLKFMVYLQKENIIDESGMPKERFSAEFPKEGPSILRIQQVVRGDSAAYFCASSPPSSPGYNEQFFGPGTRLTVL.

Written as DNA, the CDR3 is TGTGCCAGCACGGAGAGGCGGGCAGCTTTCTTT. Amino acid sequence: CASTERRAAFF. The rearrangement uses TRBV12-3 or TRBV12-4 and TRBJ1-1; no clear D. The CDR3 is 11 residues long. V lost 7 bases and J 10 bases, leaving 13 bases between the germline ends.

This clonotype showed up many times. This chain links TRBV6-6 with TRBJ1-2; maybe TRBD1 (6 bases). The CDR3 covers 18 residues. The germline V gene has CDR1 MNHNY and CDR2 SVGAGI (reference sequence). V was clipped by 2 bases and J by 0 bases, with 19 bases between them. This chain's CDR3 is CASSYPPGQVGANYGYTF. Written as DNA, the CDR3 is TGTGCCAGCAGTTACCCCCCGGGACAAGTCGGAGCTAACTATGGCTACACCTTC.

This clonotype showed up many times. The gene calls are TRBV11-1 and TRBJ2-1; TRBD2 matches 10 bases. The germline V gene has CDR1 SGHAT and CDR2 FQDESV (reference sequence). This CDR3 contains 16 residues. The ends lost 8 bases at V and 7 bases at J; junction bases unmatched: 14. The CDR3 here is CASGRTSGRAVNEQFF. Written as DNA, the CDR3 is TGTGCCAGCGGCCGGACGAGCGGGAGGGCGGTAAATGAGCAGTTCTTC.

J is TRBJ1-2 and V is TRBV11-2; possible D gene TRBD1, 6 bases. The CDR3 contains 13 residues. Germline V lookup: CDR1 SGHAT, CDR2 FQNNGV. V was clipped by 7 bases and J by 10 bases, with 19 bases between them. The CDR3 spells CASNFQGHGTYTF. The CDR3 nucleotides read TGTGCCAGCAACTTTCAGGGACATGGCACCTACACCTTC.